This passage covers 32 T cell receptor beta chains from one sample sequenced in a study of CD8 T cells in ankylosing spondylitis (dated by TCRdb to 2017 to 2019). To prepare the library, 5' RACE was applied. TCRdb shows the sequencer as Illumina HiSeq 2500. TCRdb trimmed public reads at Q25 via fastp, called clones via MiXCR and kept in-frame beta chains. Identical CDR3 protein sequences are pooled into one entry, listed with their most common genes and DNA. Recorded for this sample are approximately 290,000 distinct CDR3 sequences; less than 25% of them occurred a single time. Under 4% of the sample is held by the ten biggest clonotypes. Input material: blood, either unsorted or a sorted T cell fraction (not recorded which). All receptors derive from a female donor with ankylosing spondylitis or in good health (not recorded which).

This clonotype turned up a few times. The rearrangement links TRBV20-1 to TRBJ2-7, with 7 bases identical to TRBD2. The CDR3 covers 14 residues. Germline CDR1 reads DFQATT; CDR2 reads SNEGSKA (reference sequence). J gave up 2 bases and V 3 bases, and 7 bases lay outside the gene matches. The CDR3 here is CSASWGGPTYEQYF. The CDR3 bases are TGCAGTGCTAGTTGGGGAGGGCCCACCTACGAGCAGTACTTC.

The rearrangement links TRBV6-1 to TRBJ1-1, with 7 bases fitting TRBD1. The V gene's germline CDR1 is MNHNS and CDR2 SASEGT. The CDR3 is 16 amino acids. V shed 6 bases and J 5 bases; nucleotides not matched to a gene: 15. The CDR3 loop is CASRSDRVGYMTEAFF. Written as DNA, the CDR3 is TGTGCCAGCAGATCCGACAGGGTGGGGTATATGACTGAAGCTTTCTTT.

This clonotype showed up many times. The rearrangement uses TRBV20-1 and TRBJ2-1; 10 positions match TRBD2. J gave up 7 bases and V 5 bases, and 8 bases lay outside the gene matches. The CDR3 sequence is 14 residues long. CDR1 DFQATT and CDR2 SNEGSKA come from the germline V gene (reference sequence). This CDR3 reads CSALSGRSPNEQFF. The CDR3 DNA reads TGCAGTGCTCTTAGCGGGAGGTCCCCTAATGAGCAGTTCTTC.

The J gene is TRBJ2-5, the V gene TRBV20-1, with D possibly matching TRBD2 (6 bases). The CDR3 totals 11 residues. Germline assignment: CDR1 DFQATT and CDR2 SNEGSKA (reference sequence). CDR3 sequence reads: CSTGGGRTQYF. CDR3 in DNA: TGCAGCACGGGTGGGGGGAGGACCCAGTACTTC.

This clonotype occurred many times. The V call is TRBV12-3 or TRBV12-4, the J call TRBJ2-7; 16 bases map to TRBD2. J gave up 5 bases and V 5 bases, and 12 bases lay outside the gene matches. The CDR3 has 18 residues. CDR3 protein: CASSLLGLAGGRANEQYF. The DNA of the CDR3 is TGTGCCAGCAGTCTACTGGGACTAGCGGGAGGGCGAGCAAACGAGCAGTACTTC.

This clonotype has a handful of counts. J is TRBJ2-4 and V is TRBV3-1, with no clear D. The ends were cut back, 1 base at V and 4 bases at J, with 2 bases in the middle. The CDR3 loop spans 12 amino acids. Per germline, CDR1 LGHDT and CDR2 YNNKEL (reference sequence). DNA for the CDR3: TGTGCCAGCAGCCAAGGGAAAAACATTCAGTACTTC. The encoded protein is CASSQGKNIQYF.

This clonotype came up many times. This chain links TRBV12-3 or TRBV12-4 with TRBJ1-2; weak D call: TRBD1 (6 bases). CDR3 length: 13 amino acids. The V end was cut by 6 bases, the J end by 5 bases, with 13 bases between. The CDR3 loop is CASSPRQAYGYTF. CDR3 nucleotides: TGTGCCAGCAGCCCTAGACAGGCGTATGGCTACACCTTC.

This clonotype was found many times. The chain joins TRBV12-3 or TRBV12-4 to TRBJ2-1, with D possibly being TRBD2 (5 bases). V lost 7 bases and J 9 bases, leaving 13 bases between the germline ends. The CDR3 spans 12 residues. CDR3: CASTPQRLEQFF. The CDR3, as DNA: TGTGCCAGCACTCCCCAGCGGCTTGAGCAGTTCTTC.

This chain joins TRBV12-3 or TRBV12-4 and TRBJ2-7; D unclear. V dropped 3 bases and J dropped 5 bases, with 11 bases sitting between them. CDR3 length: 13 residues. The CDR3 here is CASSFEGPDEQYF. The CDR3 nucleotides are TGTGCCAGCAGTTTTGAAGGGCCTGACGAGCAGTACTTC.

J is TRBJ2-5 and V is TRBV7-9, with a possible D match to TRBD2 (5 bases). This CDR3 comprises 13 residues. The germline gives CDR1 SEHNR, CDR2 FQNEAQ (reference sequence). V was trimmed by 5 bases and J by 5 bases, leaving 12 bases between them. CDR3 sequence: CASSVGVRETQYF. In DNA, the CDR3 is TGTGCCAGCAGCGTGGGAGTCAGGGAGACCCAGTACTTC.

This clonotype was seen a handful of times. This chain joins TRBV9 and TRBJ2-7; D gene ambiguous. With 5 bases removed from V and 6 bases from J, the gap between germline ends came to 12 bases. This CDR3 is built from 12 residues. In germline, CDR1 is SGDLS, CDR2 YYNGEE. This CDR3 is CASSILSGEQYF. The DNA for the CDR3 is TGTGCCAGCAGTATACTATCGGGCGAGCAGTACTTC.

This clonotype was counted at least ten times. This chain connects TRBV2 to TRBJ2-1; TRBD1 or TRBD2 may be the D gene (5 bases each). Germline loops: CDR1 SNHLY, CDR2 FYNNEI. Trimming removed 3 bases at V and 8 bases at J, with 14 bases between. CDR3 length: 14 residues. CDR3 nucleotides: TGTGCCAGCAGTGAGTGGCAGGGTAGCGATGAGCAGTTCTTC. Its protein product is CASSEWQGSDEQFF.

The gene calls are TRBV5-4 and TRBJ1-1; the match to TRBD1 covers 7 bases. The V gene's germline CDR1 is SGHNT and CDR2 YYREEE (reference sequence). The CDR3 totals 13 residues. Trimming cost V 4 bases and J 5 bases; bases outside gene matches: 5. CDR3 coding DNA: TGTGCCAGCAGCCTTTCAGGGGGAACTGAAGCTTTCTTT. It codes for CASSLSGGTEAFF.

This rearrangement joins TRBV20-1 to TRBJ2-1; no firm D call. The CDR3 has 11 residues. The germline V gene has CDR1 DFQATT and CDR2 SNEGSKA (reference sequence). V lost 5 bases and J 10 bases, leaving 12 bases between the germline ends. The CDR3, as DNA: TGCAGTGCTCTAGACCGGCCAGAGCAGTTCTTC. Translation: CSALDRPEQFF.

This clonotype was detected only a few times. In nucleotides, the CDR3 is TGTGCCATCGGAAAGGAGGACACCGGGGAGCTGTTTTTT. Protein product: CAIGKEDTGELFF. The chain uses TRBV10-3 and TRBJ2-2, with D possibly TRBD2 on 5 matching bases. The CDR3 runs 13 residues. Trimming took off 8 bases at V and 3 bases at J, with 10 bases between the two ends. CDR1 and CDR2 (germline): ENHRY, SYGVKD.

There are a few counts of this clonotype. This chain connects TRBV7-9 to TRBJ1-1, with D perhaps TRBD1 (6 bases). The CDR3 totals 14 residues. V lost 7 bases to trimming and J lost 1 base, with 13 bases between them. Germline lookup yields CDR1 SEHNR and CDR2 FQNEAQ (reference sequence). CDR3 DNA: TGTGCCAGCAACAGAGGGGGAGGGAACACTGAAGCTTTCTTT. Protein: CASNRGGGNTEAFF.

This clonotype came up a few times. The J gene is TRBJ2-1, the V gene TRBV12-3 or TRBV12-4, with D tentatively TRBD1 (5 bases). Trimming took off 5 bases at V and 2 bases at J, with 13 bases between the two ends. The CDR3 totals 15 residues. CDR3 region: CASSQGSIPYNEQFF. The CDR3 DNA reads as TGTGCCAGCAGTCAGGGAAGTATTCCCTACAATGAGCAGTTCTTC.

The V gene is TRBV28, the J gene TRBJ2-1; 7 bases are shared with TRBD2. Germline lookup yields CDR1 MDHEN and CDR2 SYDVKM. V was pared by 6 bases and J by 6 bases, with 2 bases of the junction left unmatched. The CDR3 consists of 12 residues. The CDR3: CASRGGSNEQFF. In DNA form, the CDR3 reads TGTGCCAGCAGGGGCGGGAGCAATGAGCAGTTCTTC.

The genes are TRBV20-1 and TRBJ1-5; no definite D call. Per germline, CDR1 DFQATT and CDR2 SNEGSKA (reference sequence). This CDR3 spans 13 amino acids. The germline V and J ends were trimmed by 4 bases and 0 bases, with 7 bases remaining between them. CDR3 DNA sequence: TGCAGTGCTATTTTGTATAGCAATCAGCCCCAGCATTTT. Translated: CSAILYSNQPQHF.

This clonotype was seen ten or more times. This chain links TRBV29-1 with TRBJ1-2; D is possibly TRBD1 (5 bases). The CDR3 sequence is 13 residues long. Trimming left V 7 bases short and J 6 bases short, with 18 bases between. CDR1 is SQVTM, CDR2 ANQGSEA, per germline. DNA of the CDR3: TGCAGCGGGGAATGGGGCGGGAGGAATGGCTACACCTTC. Translation gives CSGEWGGRNGYTF.

This clonotype has more than one count but fewer than ten. One junction end disagrees with the germline gene, perhaps due to a read error. This chain joins TRBV12-3 or TRBV12-4 and TRBJ2-3; 8 bases line up with TRBD2. The length of the CDR3 is 15 residues. The CDR3 sequence: CASSLAGHPTDTQYF. CDR3 DNA sequence: TGTGCCAGCAGCTTAGCGGGACACCCCACAGATACGCAGTATTTT.

This clonotype was detected a few times. CDR3: CASDHRRANYGYTF. The DNA for the CDR3 is TGTGCCAGCGACCATAGGCGAGCTAACTATGGCTACACCTTC. The genes are TRBV28 and TRBJ1-2, with unresolved D. Germline values: CDR1 MDHEN, CDR2 SYDVKM. The V and J ends lost 8 bases and 0 bases respectively, with 13 bases between them. CDR3 length equals 14 residues.

The V and J genes are TRBV25-1 and TRBJ2-5, with a tentative D call TRBD2 (5 bases). V shed 5 bases and J shed 6 bases, with 13 bases lying between them. CDR3 length equals 13 residues. CDR1 is MGHDK and CDR2 is SYGVNS in the germline V gene. The CDR3 nucleotides read TGTGCCAGCAGTCCCTTGAGGGTACAGACCCAGTACTTC. Translated, it gives CASSPLRVQTQYF.

This chain's CDR3 is CSATVFGAEAFF. The CDR3 nucleotides read TGCAGTGCTACTGTTTTTGGGGCTGAAGCTTTCTTT. The chain combines TRBV20-1 with TRBJ1-1, with D hard to call. Between the trimmed V and J ends, which lost 4 bases and 6 bases, there was a span of 12 bases. This CDR3 has 12 amino acids. Germline CDR1 reads DFQATT; CDR2 reads SNEGSKA (reference sequence).

This chain links TRBV12-3 or TRBV12-4 with TRBJ2-7; D uncertain. The CDR3 is 11 amino acids. The ends were cut back, 6 bases at V and 3 bases at J, with 6 bases in the middle. CDR3 in amino acids: CASSADYEQYF. The CDR3 DNA follows: TGTGCCAGCAGCGCGGACTACGAGCAGTACTTC.

A few counts support this clonotype. The rearrangement uses TRBV5-1 and TRBJ2-2; the D gene is possibly TRBD2 (5 bases). Germline V gene data show CDR1 as SGHRS and CDR2 as YFSETQ. The length of the CDR3 is 15 residues. Trimming cost V 4 bases and J 1 base, with 11 bases left between them. The CDR3 DNA reads TGCGCCAGCAGCGAGGGAGCGCTGAACACCGGGGAGCTGTTTTTT. This translates into CASSEGALNTGELFF.

This clonotype was detected only a few times. CDR3: CAISRAPPRGNTEAFF. The CDR3, as DNA: TGTGCCATCAGCCGAGCCCCTCCTCGGGGGAACACTGAAGCTTTCTTT. The chain employs TRBV10-3 and TRBJ1-1, with D uncertain. Germline loops: CDR1 ENHRY, CDR2 SYGVKD. There are 16 residues in the CDR3. The V end lost 6 bases, the J end lost 1 base, and 18 bases lay between the germline ends.

This clonotype was picked up a small number of times. The chain recombines TRBV30 with TRBJ2-3; 12 bases fit TRBD2. After removal of 2 bases from V and 6 bases from J, the junction contained 3 bases not matched to a gene. The CDR3 has 14 amino acids. CDR1 and CDR2 (germline): GTSNPN, SVGIG (reference sequence). For the CDR3, the DNA is TGTGCCTGGAGTAAACTAGCGGGAGGCGATACGCAGTATTTT. It yields the protein CAWSKLAGGDTQYF.

This chain uses TRBV19 with TRBJ2-1; D gene ambiguous. The CDR3 spans 13 residues. The V gene's germline CDR1 is LNHDA and CDR2 SQIVND (reference sequence). Deletions cut 4 bases from V and 2 bases from J, with 6 bases between. The CDR3, as DNA: TGTGCCAGTAGTAATCGCCCCTACAATGAGCAGTTCTTC. Protein sequence: CASSNRPYNEQFF. The variable domain in full, with the rest retrieved from reference TRBV19 and TRBJ2-1, is DGGITQSPKYLFRKEGQNVTLSCEQNLNHDAMYWYRQDPGQGLRLIYYSQIVNDFQKGDIAEGYSVSREKKESFPLTVTSAQKNPTAFYLCASSNRPYNEQFFGPGTRLTVL.

This clonotype came up many times. The chain is built from TRBV20-1 and TRBJ1-1; D is unclear. The V end was cut by 0 bases, the J end by 9 bases, with 14 bases between. The CDR3 loop spans 13 amino acids. From germline, CDR1 is DFQATT and CDR2 SNEGSKA (reference sequence). For the CDR3, the DNA is TGCAGTGCTAGAGATCCCCAGTCTAGCCAAGCTTTCTTT. This codes for CSARDPQSSQAFF.

This clonotype is a singleton in its sample. The genes are TRBV4-3 and TRBJ2-3; D is undetermined. CDR3 size: 13 residues. Trimming pared 1 base from V and 5 bases from J, leaving 7 bases between. Germline V gives CDR1 LGHNA, CDR2 YSLEER. Here the CDR3 DNA reads TGCGCCAGCAGCCAAGGTGAGGAAGATACGCAGTATTTT. Protein product: CASSQGEEDTQYF.

This clonotype was detected a few times. The chain uses TRBV7-7 and TRBJ2-1; 15 bases agree with TRBD2. CDR1 SSHAT and CDR2 FNYEAQ come from the germline V gene (reference sequence). The CDR3 is 15 amino acids. V gave up 5 bases and J gave up 10 bases; unmatched junction bases: 6. CDR3: CASSPGLAGGGEQFF. Written as DNA, the CDR3 is TGTGCCAGCAGCCCAGGACTAGCGGGAGGGGGGGAGCAGTTCTTC.